A selection of T cell receptor beta chains follows, all from one sample in a study of cytomegalovirus exposure and HLA in healthy donors. Libraries were prepared by immunoSEQ multiplex PCR; TCRdb keeps only in-frame clonotypes and omits some of them. The table records approximately 220,000 clones, 60% to 80% of them present only once. Sequenced material: PBMCs. All receptors come from a male donor in good health and CMV-seronegative. CDR3s include the opening cysteine and the closing phenylalanine or tryptophan. A D gene is named only where the DNA matches it firmly. Size is omitted from some rows. Given values are once, few, many or a class for expanded clones.

d_gene: NA; j_gene: TRBJ2-1; abundance: NA; v_gene: TRBV5-4; CDR3nt: TGTGCCAGCAGCTTGCGACTGTCCTACAATGAGCAGTTCTTC; CDR3aa: CASSLRLSYNEQFF
d_gene: NA; j_gene: TRBJ2-5; abundance: NA; v_gene: TRBV30; CDR3nt: TGTGCCTGGAGTGTTAAGTTCAGTGAGACCCAGTACTTC; CDR3aa: CAWSVKFSETQYF
d_gene: TRBD1; j_gene: TRBJ1-2; abundance: NA; v_gene: TRBV7-2; CDR3nt: TGTGCCAGCAGCTCGTTTCCGGGACAGGGGACCCGCGGCTACACCTTC; CDR3aa: CASSSFPGQGTRGYTF
d_gene: TRBD1; j_gene: TRBJ1-2; abundance: NA; v_gene: TRBV29-1; CDR3nt: TGCAGCGTTGTTGACGTTGACAGGGCGGGCAACTATGGCTACACCTTC; CDR3aa: CSVVDVDRAGNYGYTF
d_gene: TRBD1; j_gene: TRBJ2-2; abundance: NA; v_gene: TRBV28; CDR3nt: TGTGCCAGCAGTTTACCCCCGGGACAGGGGAACACCGGGGAGCTGTTTTTT; CDR3aa: CASSLPPGQGNTGELFF
d_gene: NA; j_gene: TRBJ2-3; abundance: NA; v_gene: TRBV19; CDR3nt: TGTGCCAGTAGTGCAGGGGATATAGATACGCAGTATTTT; CDR3aa: CASSAGDIDTQYF
d_gene: NA; j_gene: TRBJ1-2; abundance: NA; v_gene: TRBV9; CDR3nt: TGTGCCACCTGGGGGGGGGAAGGCTACACCTTC; CDR3aa: CATWGGEGYTF
d_gene: NA; j_gene: TRBJ2-2; abundance: few; v_gene: TRBV7-7; CDR3nt: TGTGCTAGCAGCCCCGGGACAAACACCGGGGAGCTGTTTTTT; CDR3aa: CASSPGTNTGELFF
d_gene: TRBD1; j_gene: TRBJ2-3; abundance: NA; v_gene: TRBV28; CDR3nt: TGTGCCAGCAGCGAACCGGACAGGGGGCGGGGTACGCAGTATTTT; CDR3aa: CASSEPDRGRGTQYF
d_gene: TRBD1; j_gene: TRBJ2-1; abundance: NA; v_gene: TRBV5-1; CDR3nt: TGCGCCAGCAGCCCTGAAAGGACAGGGGATTTAGCGTTCTTC; CDR3aa: CASSPERTGDLAFF
d_gene: NA; j_gene: TRBJ1-5; abundance: NA; v_gene: TRBV4-3; CDR3nt: TGCGCCAGCAGCCAAGATTTAGGCCAGGCCCTCCAGCATTTT; CDR3aa: CASSQDLGQALQHF
d_gene: TRBD1; j_gene: TRBJ1-4; abundance: NA; v_gene: TRBV29-1; CDR3nt: TGCAGCATGAGGACAGGGGGTAGGGAAAAACTGTTTTTT; CDR3aa: CSMRTGGREKLFF
d_gene: TRBD2; j_gene: TRBJ2-3; abundance: NA; v_gene: TRBV18; CDR3nt: TGTGCCAGCTCACGTCGGACTAGCGGTAGCACAGATACGCAGTATTTT; CDR3aa: CASSRRTSGSTDTQYF
d_gene: TRBD1; j_gene: TRBJ1-2; abundance: NA; v_gene: TRBV5-8; CDR3nt: TGTGCCAGCAGCTGGGGACAGGGACGAGGCTACACCTTC; CDR3aa: CASSWGQGRGYTF
d_gene: NA; j_gene: TRBJ1-2; abundance: NA; v_gene: TRBV12-5; CDR3nt: TGTGCTAGTGGGTCAGGGGTCACTGGCTACACCTTC; CDR3aa: CASGSGVTGYTF
d_gene: NA; j_gene: TRBJ2-7; abundance: NA; v_gene: TRBV9; CDR3nt: TGTGCCAGCGCTCCAGACGGGGTCAACGAGCAGTACTTC; CDR3aa: CASAPDGVNEQYF
d_gene: NA; j_gene: TRBJ2-3; abundance: few; v_gene: TRBV4-3; CDR3nt: TGCGCCAGCAGCCCCAGGGGGGCAGATACGCAGTATTTT; CDR3aa: CASSPRGADTQYF
d_gene: NA; j_gene: TRBJ2-5; abundance: NA; v_gene: TRBV29-1; CDR3nt: TGCAGCGTTGAATTCACTCATCGGGGGAGAGAGACCCAGTACTTC; CDR3aa: CSVEFTHRGRETQYF
d_gene: NA; j_gene: TRBJ1-5; abundance: NA; v_gene: TRBV21-1; CDR3nt: TGTGCCAGTCGAGGGGGAAATCAGCCCCAGCATTTT; CDR3aa: CASRGGNQPQHF
d_gene: TRBD1; j_gene: TRBJ1-2; abundance: NA; v_gene: TRBV5-1; CDR3nt: TGCGCCAGCAGAACCGGGACAGCGGAACATGGCTACACCTTC; CDR3aa: CASRTGTAEHGYTF
d_gene: NA; j_gene: TRBJ2-3; abundance: NA; v_gene: TRBV5-1; CDR3nt: TGCGCCAGCAGCGATCCTACCCCAGATACGCAGTATTTT; CDR3aa: CASSDPTPDTQYF
d_gene: NA; j_gene: TRBJ2-7; abundance: NA; v_gene: TRBV28; CDR3nt: TGTGCCAGCAGTTCAACAGGGAGCACTAGGCCCTACGAGCAGTACTTC; CDR3aa: CASSSTGSTRPYEQYF
d_gene: TRBD1; j_gene: TRBJ2-5; abundance: NA; v_gene: TRBV29-1; CDR3nt: TGCAGCGCCACGGGACAGGGAGAGACCCAGTACTTC; CDR3aa: CSATGQGETQYF
d_gene: NA; j_gene: TRBJ2-5; abundance: few; v_gene: TRBV4-3; CDR3nt: TGCGCCAGCAGCCGCCTCGCCGCAGGGGTGGGGGAGCAGTACTTC; CDR3aa: CASSRLAAGVGEQYF
d_gene: NA; j_gene: TRBJ1-2; abundance: NA; v_gene: TRBV18; CDR3nt: TGTGCCAGCTCTCCACAAAGGGGCGGCTACACCTTC; CDR3aa: CASSPQRGGYTF
d_gene: NA; j_gene: TRBJ1-5; abundance: NA; v_gene: TRBV10-1; CDR3nt: TGCGCCAGCAGTTGCAACCCCTCACAGGATCAGCCCCAGCATTTT; CDR3aa: CASSCNPSQDQPQHF
d_gene: TRBD2; j_gene: TRBJ2-2; abundance: NA; v_gene: TRBV14; CDR3nt: TGTGCCAGCAGACGACTAGCGGGAGGATCCGGGGAGCTGTTTTTT; CDR3aa: CASRRLAGGSGELFF
d_gene: NA; j_gene: TRBJ2-1; abundance: NA; v_gene: TRBV6-5; CDR3nt: TGTGCCAGCAGTTACTCGACGGGGGAAAGAAACAATGAGCAGTTCTTC; CDR3aa: CASSYSTGERNNEQFF
d_gene: TRBD1; j_gene: TRBJ1-4; abundance: NA; v_gene: TRBV7-9; CDR3nt: TGTGCCAGCAGCCCCGGACAGGTCGTAGAAAAACTGTTTTTT; CDR3aa: CASSPGQVVEKLFF
d_gene: NA; j_gene: TRBJ1-5; abundance: once; v_gene: TRBV18; CDR3nt: TGTGCCAGCTCAGCTTCCGGTGGGCAGGGCGTTCGTCAGCCCCAGCATTTT; CDR3aa: CASSASGGQGVRQPQHF
d_gene: TRBD1; j_gene: TRBJ1-5; abundance: NA; v_gene: TRBV6-5; CDR3nt: TGTGCCAGCAGACCGGACAGGGGCGGCAATCAGCCCCAGCATTTT; CDR3aa: CASRPDRGGNQPQHF
d_gene: NA; j_gene: TRBJ2-7; abundance: NA; v_gene: TRBV4-2; CDR3nt: TGTGCCAGCAGCCAAGTTCAGATCTTCGGGATTGGAGAGCAGTACTTC; CDR3aa: CASSQVQIFGIGEQYF
d_gene: TRBD2; j_gene: TRBJ2-1; abundance: NA; v_gene: TRBV5-6; CDR3nt: TGTGCCAGCAGCTTGGGGGCGATTAGCGGGACCTACAATGAGCAGTTCTTC; CDR3aa: CASSLGAISGTYNEQFF
d_gene: NA; j_gene: TRBJ2-1; abundance: NA; v_gene: TRBV6-1; CDR3nt: TGTGCCAGCAGTGAAGGTAGACAGCACTACAATGAGCAGTTCTTC; CDR3aa: CASSEGRQHYNEQFF
d_gene: TRBD1; j_gene: TRBJ2-1; abundance: NA; v_gene: TRBV6-4; CDR3nt: TGTGCCAGCAGCCTAGGGACAGGGGCGAACAATGAGCAGTTCTTC; CDR3aa: CASSLGTGANNEQFF
d_gene: NA; j_gene: TRBJ2-3; abundance: few; v_gene: TRBV28; CDR3nt: TGTGCCAGCAGTTTCCCGCAGGGGAACACAGATACGCAGTATTTT; CDR3aa: CASSFPQGNTDTQYF
d_gene: TRBD1; j_gene: TRBJ1-3; abundance: many; v_gene: TRBV6-1; CDR3nt: TGTGCCAGCAGTGAGGAGACAGGGAAAGGTGGAAACACCATATATTTT; CDR3aa: CASSEETGKGGNTIYF
d_gene: TRBD1; j_gene: TRBJ1-5; abundance: NA; v_gene: TRBV9; CDR3nt: TGTGCCAGCAGCATTTCCGGGACAGGGGCTCAGCCCCAGCATTTT; CDR3aa: CASSISGTGAQPQHF
d_gene: NA; j_gene: TRBJ2-7; abundance: once; v_gene: TRBV7-6; CDR3nt: TGTGCCAGCAGCTTAGAACAGCTCTCCTACGAGCAGTACTTC; CDR3aa: CASSLEQLSYEQYF
d_gene: TRBD1; j_gene: TRBJ2-4; abundance: NA; v_gene: TRBV5-1; CDR3nt: TGCGCCAGCAGCCCGGGGACAGCAGAAGCCAAAAACATTCAGTACTTC; CDR3aa: CASSPGTAEAKNIQYF
d_gene: NA; j_gene: TRBJ2-3; abundance: NA; v_gene: TRBV28; CDR3nt: TGTGCCAGCAGTTTAGCCCAAGCCACGGGAGATACGCAGTATTTT; CDR3aa: CASSLAQATGDTQYF
d_gene: TRBD2; j_gene: TRBJ2-7; abundance: NA; v_gene: TRBV14; CDR3nt: TGTGCCAGCAGCCCCCGACTAGCGGGACCCATACACTACGAGCAGTACTTC; CDR3aa: CASSPRLAGPIHYEQYF
d_gene: TRBD1; j_gene: TRBJ1-3; abundance: NA; v_gene: TRBV9; CDR3nt: TGTGCCAGCAGCCCAACTCCACGCCGGACAGGGATTGGAAACACCATATATTTT; CDR3aa: CASSPTPRRTGIGNTIYF
d_gene: NA; j_gene: TRBJ1-5; abundance: NA; v_gene: TRBV27; CDR3nt: TGTGCCAGCATGGGGAGGGGGAATCAGCCCCAGCATTTT; CDR3aa: CASMGRGNQPQHF
d_gene: NA; j_gene: TRBJ2-7; abundance: NA; v_gene: TRBV9; CDR3nt: TGTGCCAGCAGCCCCGGTGTCATCCCCTACGAGCAGTACTTC; CDR3aa: CASSPGVIPYEQYF
d_gene: TRBD1; j_gene: TRBJ1-2; abundance: NA; v_gene: TRBV19; CDR3nt: TGTGCCAGTAAAGACAGGGGGCCTTATGGCTACACCTTC; CDR3aa: CASKDRGPYGYTF
d_gene: NA; j_gene: TRBJ1-5; abundance: NA; v_gene: TRBV5-5; CDR3nt: TGTGCCAGCAGCCGAGAAGGGGTGCAGCCCCAGCATTTT; CDR3aa: CASSREGVQPQHF
d_gene: TRBD1; j_gene: TRBJ1-4; abundance: NA; v_gene: TRBV5-1; CDR3nt: TGCGCCAGCAGCCTCGGGACAGGGCCTAATGAAAAACTGTTTTTT; CDR3aa: CASSLGTGPNEKLFF
d_gene: TRBD2; j_gene: TRBJ2-7; abundance: NA; v_gene: TRBV9; CDR3nt: TGTGCCAGCAGCGTAGGGCCCGGGGGAGGGACCTACGAGCAGTACTTC; CDR3aa: CASSVGPGGGTYEQYF
d_gene: TRBD2; j_gene: TRBJ2-7; abundance: NA; v_gene: TRBV7-7; CDR3nt: TGTGCCAGCAGCTTAGGGGGAGGGACCGGCGAGCAGTACTTC; CDR3aa: CASSLGGGTGEQYF
d_gene: TRBD2; j_gene: TRBJ2-1; abundance: NA; v_gene: TRBV6-5; CDR3nt: TGTGCCAGCAGTTACTCGGTGCTAGCGGGAGGGAATGAGCAGTTCTTC; CDR3aa: CASSYSVLAGGNEQFF
d_gene: NA; j_gene: TRBJ2-7; abundance: NA; v_gene: TRBV4-3; CDR3nt: TGCGCCAGCAGCCATGACAATTACGAGCAGTACTTC; CDR3aa: CASSHDNYEQYF
d_gene: TRBD2; j_gene: TRBJ2-3; abundance: NA; v_gene: TRBV2; CDR3nt: TGTGCCAGCAGTGAGGCGCGGGGGGACACAGATACGCAGTATTTT; CDR3aa: CASSEARGDTDTQYF
d_gene: NA; j_gene: TRBJ2-7; abundance: NA; v_gene: TRBV4-3; CDR3nt: TGCGCCAGCAGCTCCCACGGACTCCCCGCCGAGCAGTACTTC; CDR3aa: CASSSHGLPAEQYF
d_gene: NA; j_gene: TRBJ2-7; abundance: NA; v_gene: TRBV13; CDR3nt: TGTGCCAGCAGCTTATTTGAGGGTTCCCACGAGCAGTACTTC; CDR3aa: CASSLFEGSHEQYF
d_gene: NA; j_gene: TRBJ2-2; abundance: few; v_gene: TRBV5-1; CDR3nt: TGCGCCAGCAGCGCGCAGGAGGTGGGTCCAGCCGGGGAGCTGTTTTTT; CDR3aa: CASSAQEVGPAGELFF